This T cell receptor (beta chain) emerged from a study of blood T cell repertoires in COVID-19. Across the study: The study drew acute and convalescent COVID-19 samples from the United States, Italy and Spain. PBMCs, B-cell-depleted T cells, or T cells were the source of the cDNA or gDNA that made up the material.

The CDR3 consists of 12 residues. V shed 5 bases and J shed 7 bases, with 10 bases lying between them. TCRdb's table, derived via immunoSEQ multiplex PCR, lists solely in-frame clones and lacks some. The sample consists of about 280,000 clones, 65% to 90% of them appearing once. The TCR sequence derives from a human donor in a cohort sampled during active COVID-19. The specimen sequenced was peripheral blood. The chain carries TRBV12-3 or TRBV12-4 and TRBJ2-3; no reliable D call. The CDR3 DNA sequence: TGTGCCAGCAGTGCCGCAGGATATACGCAGTATTTT. This translates into CASSAAGYTQYF.